The rows below give T cell receptor beta chains drawn from one sample of a study of cytomegalovirus exposure and HLA in healthy donors. Sequencing was performed with immunoSEQ multiplex PCR; in TCRdb, only in-frame clones are kept and a portion is missing. The listing contains some 200,000 clones. The specimen was PBMCs. The receptors shown here come from a man aged 25 to 40 in good health and CMV-seronegative. Each CDR3 is given with its conserved first and last residue. D genes are given only for firm matches.

d_call j_call v_call cdr3_length cdr3_nt cdr3_aa
- TRBJ2-2 TRBV7-2 15 TGTGCCAGCAGCTTAGGGAGTGCGAACACCGGGGAGCTGTTTTTT CASSLGSANTGELFF
- TRBJ1-2 TRBV4-3 14 TGCGCCAGCAGCCAAGTGAGCCCGGAGTATGGCTACACCTTC CASSQVSPEYGYTF
- TRBJ1-5 TRBV2 12 TGTGCCAGCAGTATCACCGAGGGGCCCCAGCATTTT CASSITEGPQHF
TRBD1 TRBJ2-7 TRBV10-2 15 TGCGCCAGCAGTGATCTAGGGACAGGGGTCCACGAGCAGTACTTC CASSDLGTGVHEQYF
TRBD1 TRBJ1-3 TRBV10-1 15 TGCGCCAGCATTCTACAGGGGGCGAACGGAAACACCATATATTTT CASILQGANGNTIYF
TRBD2 TRBJ2-7 TRBV4-1 16 TGCGCCAGCAGCCGGACGGGGACTAGCGGGAGCTACGAGCAGTACTTC CASSRTGTSGSYEQYF
TRBD2 TRBJ2-1 TRBV4-1 17 TGCGCCAGCAGCTCACGGTTACTAGCGGGAGGGGGGAATGAGCAGTTCTTC CASSSRLLAGGGNEQFF
- TRBJ1-3 TRBV6-1 16 TGTGCCAGCAGTGTAGGACAGATGAGCTCTGGAAACACCATATATTTT CASSVGQMSSGNTIYF
- TRBJ1-5 TRBV30 13 TGTGCCTGGAGTGGTCATAGCAATCAGCCCCAGCATTTT CAWSGHSNQPQHF
- TRBJ2-7 TRBV27 17 TGTGCCAGCACCCCCGGGTCCCATCAAGGATCCTCCTACGAGCAGTACTTC CASTPGSHQGSSYEQYF
- TRBJ2-1 TRBV6-5 15 TGTGCCAGCAGTCAAGTCGGTTTTTCCTACAATGAGCAGTTCTTC CASSQVGFSYNEQFF